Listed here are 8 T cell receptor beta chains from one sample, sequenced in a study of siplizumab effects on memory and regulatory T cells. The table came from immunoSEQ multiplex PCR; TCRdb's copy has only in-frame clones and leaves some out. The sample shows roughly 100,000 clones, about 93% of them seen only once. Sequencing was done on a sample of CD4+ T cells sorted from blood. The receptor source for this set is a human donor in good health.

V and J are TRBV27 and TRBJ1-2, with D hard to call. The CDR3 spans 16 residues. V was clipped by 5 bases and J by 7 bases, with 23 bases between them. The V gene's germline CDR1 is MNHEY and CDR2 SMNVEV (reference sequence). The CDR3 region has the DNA TGTGCCAGCAGTCCACAGACCGGGAAAAAGTCAAGTGGCTACACCTTC. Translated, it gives CASSPQTGKKSSGYTF.

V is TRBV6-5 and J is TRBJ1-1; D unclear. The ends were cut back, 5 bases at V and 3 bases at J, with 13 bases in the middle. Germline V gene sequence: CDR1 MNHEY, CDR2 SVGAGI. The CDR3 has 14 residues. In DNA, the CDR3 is TGTGCCAGCAGTCCATTTGGGCCGGACACTGAAGCTTTCTTT. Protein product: CASSPFGPDTEAFF.

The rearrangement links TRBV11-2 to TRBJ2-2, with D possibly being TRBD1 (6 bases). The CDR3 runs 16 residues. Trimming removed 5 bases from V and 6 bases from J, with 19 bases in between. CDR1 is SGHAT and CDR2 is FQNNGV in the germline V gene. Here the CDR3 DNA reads TGTGCCAGCAGCCGTCCCTTAGGACAGAATCCCGGGGAGCTGTTTTTT. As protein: CASSRPLGQNPGELFF. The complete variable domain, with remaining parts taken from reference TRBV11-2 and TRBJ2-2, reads EAGVAQSPRYKIIEKRQSVAFWCNPISGHATLYWYQQILGQGPKLLIQFQNNGVVDDSQLPKDRFSAERLKGVDSTLKIQPAKLEDSAVYLCASSRPLGQNPGELFFGEGSRLTVL.

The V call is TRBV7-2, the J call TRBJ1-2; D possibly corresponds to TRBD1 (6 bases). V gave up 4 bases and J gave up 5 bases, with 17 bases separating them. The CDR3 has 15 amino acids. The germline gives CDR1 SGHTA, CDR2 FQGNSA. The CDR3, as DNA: TGTGCCAGCAGCTCCAGTTATAGGGGGACTTATGGCTACACCTTC. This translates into CASSSSYRGTYGYTF.

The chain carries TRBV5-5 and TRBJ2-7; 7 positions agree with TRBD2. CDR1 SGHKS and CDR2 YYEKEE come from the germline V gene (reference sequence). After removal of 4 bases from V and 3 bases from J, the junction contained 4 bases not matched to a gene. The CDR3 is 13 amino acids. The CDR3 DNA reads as TGTGCCAGCAGCGCCGGACTAGACTACGAGCAGTACTTC. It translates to CASSAGLDYEQYF. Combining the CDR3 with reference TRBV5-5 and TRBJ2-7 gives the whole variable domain DAGVTQSPTHLIKTRGQQVTLRCSPISGHKSVSWYQQVLGQGPQFIFQYYEKEERGRGNFPDRFSARQFPNYSSELNVNALLLGDSALYLCASSAGLDYEQYFGPGTRLTVT.

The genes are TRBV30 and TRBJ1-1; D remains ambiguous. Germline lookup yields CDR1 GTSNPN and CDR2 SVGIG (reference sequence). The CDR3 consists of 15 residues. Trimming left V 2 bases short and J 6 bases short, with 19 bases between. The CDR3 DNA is TGTGCCTGGAGTCGGGTAGTAGGAGCCCCACCTGAAGCTTTCTTT. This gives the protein CAWSRVVGAPPEAFF.

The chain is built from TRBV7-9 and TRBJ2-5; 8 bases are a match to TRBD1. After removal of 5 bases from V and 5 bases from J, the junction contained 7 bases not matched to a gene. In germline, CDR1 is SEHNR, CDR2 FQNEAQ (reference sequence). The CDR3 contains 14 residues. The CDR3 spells CASSPDRVVETQYF. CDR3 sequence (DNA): TGTGCCAGCAGCCCGGACAGGGTGGTGGAGACCCAGTACTTC.

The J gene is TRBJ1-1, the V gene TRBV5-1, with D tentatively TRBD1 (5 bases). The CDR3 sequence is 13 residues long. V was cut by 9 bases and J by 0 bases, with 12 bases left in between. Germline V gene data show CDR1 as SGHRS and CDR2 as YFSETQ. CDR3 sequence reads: CANAGFMNTEAFF. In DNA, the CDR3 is TGCGCCAACGCAGGGTTCATGAACACTGAAGCTTTCTTT. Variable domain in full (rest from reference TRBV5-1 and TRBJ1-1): KAGVTQTPRYLIKTRGQQVTLSCSPISGHRSVSWYQQTPGQGLQFLFEYFSETQRNKGNFPGRFSGRQFSNSRSEMNVSTLELGDSALYLCANAGFMNTEAFFGQGTRLTVV.